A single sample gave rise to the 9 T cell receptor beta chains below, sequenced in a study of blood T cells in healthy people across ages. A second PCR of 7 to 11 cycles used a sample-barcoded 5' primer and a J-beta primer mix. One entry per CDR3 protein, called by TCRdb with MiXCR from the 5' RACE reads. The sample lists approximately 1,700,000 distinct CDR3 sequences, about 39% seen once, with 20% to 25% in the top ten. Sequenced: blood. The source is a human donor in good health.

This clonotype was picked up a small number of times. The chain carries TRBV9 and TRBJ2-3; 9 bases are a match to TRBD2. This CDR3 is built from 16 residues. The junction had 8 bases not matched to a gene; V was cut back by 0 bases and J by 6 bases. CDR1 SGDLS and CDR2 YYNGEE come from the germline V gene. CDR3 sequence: CASSVVAAGGRDTQYF. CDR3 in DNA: TGTGCCAGCAGCGTAGTTGCAGCGGGGGGCCGGGATACGCAGTATTTT.

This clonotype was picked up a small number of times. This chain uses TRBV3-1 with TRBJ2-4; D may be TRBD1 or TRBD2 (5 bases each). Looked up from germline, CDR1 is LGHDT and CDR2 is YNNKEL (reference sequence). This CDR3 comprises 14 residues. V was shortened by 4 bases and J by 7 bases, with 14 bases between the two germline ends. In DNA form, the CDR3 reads TGTGCCAGCAGCCTAGCCCTGGGACCGAACATTCAGTACTTC. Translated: CASSLALGPNIQYF. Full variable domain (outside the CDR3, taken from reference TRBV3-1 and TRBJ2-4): DTAVSQTPKYLVTQMGNDKSIKCEQNLGHDTMYWYKQDSKKFLKIMFSYNNKELIINETVPNRFSPKSPDKAHLNLHINSLELGDSAVYFCASSLALGPNIQYFGAGTRLSVL.

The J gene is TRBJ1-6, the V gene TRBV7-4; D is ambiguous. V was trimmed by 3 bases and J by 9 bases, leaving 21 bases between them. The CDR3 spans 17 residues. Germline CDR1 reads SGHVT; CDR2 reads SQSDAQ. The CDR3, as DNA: TGTGCCAGCAGCTTGTCGATATACCGAACTCCCGGTTCACCCCTCCACTTT. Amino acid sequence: CASSLSIYRTPGSPLHF.

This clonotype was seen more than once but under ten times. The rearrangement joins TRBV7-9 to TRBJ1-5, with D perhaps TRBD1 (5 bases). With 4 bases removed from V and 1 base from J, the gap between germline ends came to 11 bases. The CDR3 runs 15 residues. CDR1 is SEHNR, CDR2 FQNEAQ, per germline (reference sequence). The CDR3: CASSSSRGSNQPQHF. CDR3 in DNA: TGTGCCAGCAGCTCTAGTAGGGGAAGCAATCAGCCCCAGCATTTT.

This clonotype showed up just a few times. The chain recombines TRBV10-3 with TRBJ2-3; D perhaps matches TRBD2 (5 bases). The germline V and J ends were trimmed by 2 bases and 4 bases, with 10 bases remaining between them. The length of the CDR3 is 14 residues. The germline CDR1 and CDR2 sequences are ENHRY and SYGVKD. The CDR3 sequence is CAISEDTEADTQYF. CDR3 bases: TGTGCCATCAGTGAGGACACGGAGGCAGATACGCAGTATTTT.

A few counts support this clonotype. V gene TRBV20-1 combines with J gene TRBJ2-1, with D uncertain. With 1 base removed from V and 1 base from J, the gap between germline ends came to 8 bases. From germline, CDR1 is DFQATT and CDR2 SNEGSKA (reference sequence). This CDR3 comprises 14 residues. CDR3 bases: TGCAGTGCTAGAGGGTCCGGATCCTACAATGAGCAGTTCTTC. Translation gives CSARGSGSYNEQFF.

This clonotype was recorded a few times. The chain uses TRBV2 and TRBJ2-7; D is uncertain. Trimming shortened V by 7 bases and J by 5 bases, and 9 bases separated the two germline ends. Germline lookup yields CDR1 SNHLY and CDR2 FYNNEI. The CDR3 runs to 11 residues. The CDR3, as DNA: TGTGCCAGCACTCGCGTAAACGAGCAGTACTTC. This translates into CASTRVNEQYF.

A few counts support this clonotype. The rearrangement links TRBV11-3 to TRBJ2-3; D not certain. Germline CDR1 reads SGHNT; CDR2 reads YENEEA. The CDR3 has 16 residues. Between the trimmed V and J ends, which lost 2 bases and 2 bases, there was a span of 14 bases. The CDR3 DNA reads TGTGCCAGCAGCTTATTTAGTGGGAAATTCACAGATACGCAGTATTTT. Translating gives CASSLFSGKFTDTQYF.

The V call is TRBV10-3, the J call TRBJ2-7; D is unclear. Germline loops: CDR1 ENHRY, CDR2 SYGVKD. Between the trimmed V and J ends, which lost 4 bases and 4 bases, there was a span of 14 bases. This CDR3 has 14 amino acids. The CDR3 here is CAISVGRDDYEQYF. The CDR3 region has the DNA TGTGCCATCAGTGTGGGAAGGGATGATTACGAGCAGTACTTC.